The 32 T cell receptor beta chains presented below share a single source sample, sequenced in a study of T cells after yellow fever vaccination. TCRdb re-called the 5' RACE reads with MiXCR, one entry per CDR3 protein. The repertoire holds about 350,000 distinct CDR3 sequences, with approximately 10% as singletons. The sequenced sample was PBMCs, obtained on the day of the first yellow fever vaccination. These receptors came from a man younger than 30 who received the YFV17D yellow fever vaccine.

This clonotype was recorded many times. V usage is TRBV23-1 and J usage is TRBJ2-1; D is perhaps TRBD1 or TRBD2 (5 bases each). TRBV23-1 is filed as an ORF, its function uncertain. Trimming shortened V by 0 bases and J by 2 bases, and 11 bases separated the two germline ends. The CDR3 spans 16 residues. CDR3 residues: CASSQSRRGPYNEQFF. For the CDR3, the DNA is TGCGCCAGCAGTCAATCCCGACGGGGACCCTACAATGAGCAGTTCTTC.

V gene TRBV11-1 combines with J gene TRBJ2-3; 11 bases line up with TRBD2. Germline V CDR1 and CDR2: SGHAT, FQDESV (reference sequence). Germline trimming cut 2 bases from V and 4 bases from J; bases unmatched to any gene: 11. The CDR3 runs to 18 residues. This CDR3 is CASSLRGSGGASADTQYF. DNA for the CDR3: TGTGCCAGCAGCTTAAGGGGTAGCGGGGGGGCCAGCGCAGATACGCAGTATTTT.

This clonotype was seen only a few times. At one end, the junction sequence differs from germline, possibly due to a read error. The V call is TRBV6-5, the J call TRBJ2-5; TRBD2 aligns across 8 bases. The CDR3 length is 11 residues. CDR1 and CDR2 from the germline V gene are MNHEY and SVGAGI. The CDR3 protein is CASGSGRGANF. CDR3 DNA: TGTGCCAGCGGCTCAGGGCGGGGGGCTAACTTC.

The CDR3 here is CSARVQGLRTQFF. In DNA, the CDR3 is TGCAGTGCTAGAGTTCAGGGACTACGGACGCAGTTCTTC. V is TRBV20-1 and J is TRBJ2-1; 7 bases are shared with TRBD2. The V gene's germline CDR1 is DFQATT and CDR2 SNEGSKA (reference sequence). The length of the CDR3 is 13 residues. With V trimmed by 1 base and J by 12 bases, 9 bases remained unmatched.

The chain recombines TRBV18 with TRBJ1-5; D call uncertain. Germline V gene sequence: CDR1 KGHSH, CDR2 LQKENI. With 5 bases removed from V and 5 bases from J, the gap between germline ends came to 7 bases. The CDR3 totals 12 residues. The CDR3 is CASSERDQPQHF. CDR3 nucleotides: TGTGCCAGCTCAGAACGGGATCAGCCCCAGCATTTT.

This clonotype was seen a few times. V and J are TRBV6-1 and TRBJ2-7; the match to TRBD2 covers 7 bases. With V trimmed by 6 bases and J by 0 bases, 8 bases remained unmatched. This CDR3 is built from 15 residues. Germline loops: CDR1 MNHNS, CDR2 SASEGT. CDR3 amino acids: CASRSPGGSSYEQYF. In DNA form, the CDR3 reads TGTGCCAGCAGGTCCCCCGGGGGGAGCTCCTACGAGCAGTACTTC.

This clonotype has more than one count but fewer than ten. The CDR3 region is CSAGTDGDYTF. CDR3 sequence (DNA): TGCAGCGCCGGGACCGACGGCGACTACACCTTC. The chain uses TRBV29-1 and TRBJ1-2; TRBD1 might be the D (5 bases). The V end lost 7 bases, the J end lost 10 bases, and 16 bases lay between the germline ends. CDR1 is SQVTM, CDR2 ANQGSEA, per germline. This CDR3 contains 11 residues.

In its sample, this clonotype was seen a few times. This rearrangement joins TRBV5-1 to TRBJ1-4; D is perhaps TRBD1 (6 bases). V was shortened by 4 bases and J by 7 bases, with 17 bases between the two germline ends. This CDR3 has 15 residues. CDR1 is SGHRS and CDR2 is YFSETQ in the germline V gene. In DNA form, the CDR3 reads TGCGCCAGCAGCGGAACTGGCTTACAGGGTGAAAAACTGTTTTTT. Amino acid sequence: CASSGTGLQGEKLFF.

This clonotype appeared a few times. The chain is built from TRBV12-3 or TRBV12-4 and TRBJ2-5; 11 nucleotides match TRBD2. The CDR3 length is 15 residues. V shed 6 bases, J shed 1 base, and the junction held 4 bases outside the gene matches. CDR3 region: CASSDSGGGQETQYF. CDR3 coding DNA: TGTGCCAGCAGCGATAGCGGGGGGGGCCAAGAGACCCAGTACTTC.

The gene calls are TRBV5-4 and TRBJ1-1; possible D gene TRBD1, 5 bases. Per the germline V gene, CDR1 is SGHNT and CDR2 is YYREEE (reference sequence). The CDR3 loop spans 13 amino acids. CDR3 amino acids: CGWAGPPNTEAFF. The DNA of the CDR3 is TGTGGCTGGGCGGGGCCCCCGAACACTGAAGCTTTCTTT.

V and J are TRBV7-2 and TRBJ2-2; D may be TRBD2 (5 bases). The CDR3 contains 15 residues. Trimming cost V 5 bases and J 2 bases, with 12 bases left between them. The germline gives CDR1 SGHTA, CDR2 FQGNSA. CDR3 region: CASSLHTGNTGELFF. CDR3 bases: TGTGCCAGCAGCCTCCACACGGGAAACACCGGGGAGCTGTTTTTT.

This clonotype was seen many times. The chain is built from TRBV5-6 and TRBJ2-2; 8 bases fit TRBD1. The germline CDR1 and CDR2 sequences are SGHDT and YYEEEE. CDR3 length equals 17 residues. Trimming at V came to 4 bases and at J to 6 bases, leaving 14 bases not matched to a gene. The CDR3 DNA sequence: TGTGCCAGCAGCCCGAACCCTTCAGGGGGCGGGTCCGGGGAGCTGTTTTTT. Translated: CASSPNPSGGGSGELFF.

The chain links TRBV4-2 to TRBJ1-3; the match to TRBD1 covers 7 bases. This CDR3 has 18 residues. Germline V gene data show CDR1 as LGHNA and CDR2 as YNFKEQ. V was pared by 6 bases and J by 0 bases, with 14 bases of the junction left unmatched. The CDR3 DNA reads as TGTGCCAGCAGTCAGATCTTCGGACAGGAGATCTCTGGAAACACCATATATTTT. Translated: CASSQIFGQEISGNTIYF.

The rearrangement uses TRBV27 and TRBJ1-1, with D perhaps TRBD1 (6 bases). The germline V gene encodes CDR1 MNHEY and CDR2 SMNVEV (reference sequence). Trimming took off 6 bases at V and 11 bases at J, with 16 bases between the two ends. CDR3 length: 12 residues. For the CDR3, the DNA is TGTGCCAGCAGCCCCGAGGGGGGGCATGCTTTCTTT. Its translation is CASSPEGGHAFF.

The sample holds many counts of this clonotype. J is TRBJ2-5 and V is TRBV7-2; 12 nucleotides agree with TRBD2. V dropped 4 bases and J dropped 3; count of bases not matched to a gene: 3. This CDR3 has 15 amino acids. CDR1 SGHTA and CDR2 FQGNSA come from the germline V gene. This CDR3 reads CASSSWTSGKETQYF. DNA of the CDR3: TGTGCCAGCAGCTCGTGGACTAGCGGGAAAGAGACCCAGTACTTC.

This rearrangement joins TRBV7-8 to TRBJ2-5, with D perhaps matching TRBD1 (6 bases). CDR3 size: 15 residues. Germline V gene sequence: CDR1 SGHVS, CDR2 FQNEAQ. V was pared by 7 bases and J by 5 bases, with 20 bases between. The CDR3 reads CASTPNRVIRETQYF. In DNA form, the CDR3 reads TGTGCCAGCACCCCTAACAGGGTAATCCGGGAGACCCAGTACTTC.

The chain is built from TRBV7-2 and TRBJ2-3; 8 positions match TRBD2. With V trimmed by 0 bases and J by 2 bases, 10 bases remained unmatched. Germline V gene lookup returns CDR1 SGHTA and CDR2 FQGNSA. The CDR3 spans 18 residues. The CDR3 reads CASSLASLTSGYTDTQYF. The CDR3 coding sequence is TGTGCCAGCAGCTTAGCCTCCCTCACTAGCGGATACACAGATACGCAGTATTTT.

The table lists this clonotype with many counts. The chain joins TRBV7-3 to TRBJ2-5; the D gene could be TRBD1 or TRBD2 (5 bases each). CDR3 length: 13 amino acids. Germline CDR1 and CDR2: SGHTA and FQGTGA. Trimming removed 3 bases at V and 1 base at J, with 6 bases between. The CDR3 is CASSLGRQETQYF. For the CDR3, the DNA is TGTGCCAGCAGCTTGGGACGCCAAGAGACCCAGTACTTC.

There are a few counts of this clonotype. This sequence joins TRBV10-3 and TRBJ2-1; TRBD2 might be the D (6 bases). CDR3 length: 14 residues. Trimming removed 8 bases at V and 15 bases at J, with 26 bases between. Germline CDR1 ENHRY, CDR2 SYGVKD. The CDR3 loop is CAIAMTSALTGAFF. The CDR3 region has the DNA TGTGCCATCGCGATGACTAGTGCACTCACTGGGGCGTTCTTC.

This clonotype has at least ten counts. The V gene is TRBV7-9, the J gene TRBJ2-1; TRBD1 matches at 7 bases. The ends lost 4 bases at V and 2 bases at J; junction bases unmatched: 11. The CDR3 is 17 amino acids. CDR1 and CDR2 from the germline V gene are SEHNR and FQNEAQ (reference sequence). DNA of the CDR3: TGTGCCAGCAGCTATCTTCCGGGACAGTCGCCCTACAATGAGCAGTTCTTC. Amino acid sequence: CASSYLPGQSPYNEQFF.

This clonotype was seen many times. V and J are TRBV27 and TRBJ1-6, with unresolved D. The ends were cut back, 5 bases at V and 7 bases at J, with 6 bases in the middle. Germline V gene lookup returns CDR1 MNHEY and CDR2 SMNVEV (reference sequence). The length of the CDR3 is 12 residues. The CDR3 sequence is CASSPPNSPLHF. In nucleotides, the CDR3 is TGTGCCAGCAGTCCACCCAATTCACCCCTCCACTTT.

V gene TRBV5-4 combines with J gene TRBJ2-1; the match to TRBD2 covers 8 bases. From germline, CDR1 is SGHNT and CDR2 YYREEE (reference sequence). The CDR3 is made up of 15 amino acids. Trimming cost V 3 bases and J 6 bases; bases outside gene matches: 8. The CDR3 region has the DNA TGTGCCAGCAGCTCCGGGGGGGCCGCTCTCAATGAGCAGTTCTTC. Amino acids: CASSSGGAALNEQFF.

The genes are TRBV29-1 and TRBJ1-2; unclear D gene. This CDR3 is 14 amino acids long. Trimming shortened V by 4 bases and J by 0 bases, and 12 bases separated the two germline ends. Per germline, CDR1 SQVTM and CDR2 ANQGSEA. This CDR3 reads CSVGPVTTNYGYTF. For the CDR3, the DNA is TGCAGCGTTGGTCCTGTGACGACTAACTATGGCTACACCTTC.

This clonotype showed up many times. This rearrangement joins TRBV12-3 or TRBV12-4 to TRBJ2-3; D is unclear. V shed 2 bases and J shed 4 bases, with 7 bases lying between them. CDR3 length: 13 residues. CDR3 amino acids: CASSLQWADTQYF. CDR3 DNA sequence: TGTGCCAGCAGTTTACAGTGGGCAGATACGCAGTATTTT.

The V call is TRBV4-3, the J call TRBJ2-6; maybe TRBD2 (7 bases). In germline, CDR1 is LGHNA, CDR2 YSLEER. The CDR3 sequence is 16 residues long. Trimming took 4 bases from V and 3 from J, leaving 13 bases between them. The DNA of the CDR3 is TGCGCCAGCAGCCCTGGGGGGGGCGGTGGGGCCAACGTCCTGACTTTC. Translating it yields CASSPGGGGGANVLTF.

V and J are TRBV25-1 and TRBJ2-4; TRBD1 aligns across 12 bases. Trimming took 5 bases from V and 1 from J; bases not matched to a gene: 9. Germline loops: CDR1 MGHDK, CDR2 SYGVNS. This CDR3 comprises 18 residues. The CDR3 sequence is CASSPGTGGLAAKNIQYF. CDR3 coding DNA: TGTGCCAGCAGTCCAGGGACAGGGGGCCTAGCGGCCAAAAACATTCAGTACTTC.

This clonotype occurred a few times. The V gene is TRBV4-3, the J gene TRBJ1-6, with D maybe TRBD1 (6 bases). V gave up 0 bases and J gave up 5 bases, with 14 bases separating them. CDR3 length equals 17 residues. Germline V gene sequence: CDR1 LGHNA, CDR2 YSLEER. The CDR3 here is CASSQEIGGGNNSPLHF. The CDR3, as DNA: TGCGCCAGCAGCCAAGAAATAGGGGGAGGGAATAATTCACCCCTCCACTTT.

This clonotype was seen more than once but under ten times. This rearrangement joins TRBV3-1 to TRBJ1-1, with D uncertain. Germline-derived CDR1 and CDR2 are LGHDT and YNNKEL (reference sequence). V lost 0 bases to trimming and J lost 0 bases, with 14 bases between them. The CDR3 extends over 17 amino acids. The CDR3 region has the DNA TGTGCCAGCAGCCAAGATCGTTCAGCCTGGCTGAACACTGAAGCTTTCTTT. Translation: CASSQDRSAWLNTEAFF.

The V and J genes are TRBV2 and TRBJ2-4, with TRBD2 matching 16 bases. This CDR3 has 15 amino acids. Losses at the gene ends were 8 bases for V and 8 bases for J; bases not matched to a gene: 6. CDR1 SNHLY and CDR2 FYNNEI come from the germline V gene. Here the CDR3 reads CASGTSGGVSDIQYF. CDR3 coding DNA: TGTGCCAGCGGGACTAGCGGGGGGGTTTCGGACATTCAGTACTTC.

In this sample, this clonotype turned up a few times. CDR3 nucleotide sequence: TGTGCCAGCAGCTCCCGGAGAGGCTCCTACGAGCAGTACTTC. Translated, it gives CASSSRRGSYEQYF. V is TRBV7-2 and J is TRBJ2-7, with D uncertain. Germline V gives CDR1 SGHTA, CDR2 FQGNSA. V lost 4 bases and J 0 bases, leaving 10 bases between the germline ends. This CDR3 spans 14 amino acids. The variable domain in full, completed from reference TRBV7-2 and TRBJ2-7, reads GAGVSQSPSNKVTEKGKDVELRCDPISGHTALYWYRQSLGQGLEFLIYFQGNSAPDKSGLPSDRFSAERTGGSVSTLTIQRTQQEDSAVYLCASSSRRGSYEQYFGPGTRLTVT.

This clonotype has only a few counts. The chain has TRBV3-1 and TRBJ2-5, with D maybe TRBD1 (7 bases). Germline V gene sequence: CDR1 LGHDT, CDR2 YNNKEL (reference sequence). The CDR3 loop spans 16 amino acids. Trimming shortened V by 4 bases and J by 5 bases, and 20 bases separated the two germline ends. CDR3 in DNA: TGTGCCAGCAGCCCCGAGGGGGCCTCCGGAGGGGAGACCCAGTACTTC. Amino acid sequence: CASSPEGASGGETQYF.

This clonotype was seen more than once but under ten times. The chain joins TRBV7-2 to TRBJ1-5; D gene unclear. V was cut by 1 base and J by 0 bases, with 13 bases left in between. This CDR3 has 17 residues. Germline V CDR1 and CDR2: SGHTA, FQGNSA. The CDR3 DNA reads TGTGCCAGCAGCTTAGTAGGCGGGTTATATAGCAATCAGCCCCAGCATTTT. This encodes CASSLVGGLYSNQPQHF.